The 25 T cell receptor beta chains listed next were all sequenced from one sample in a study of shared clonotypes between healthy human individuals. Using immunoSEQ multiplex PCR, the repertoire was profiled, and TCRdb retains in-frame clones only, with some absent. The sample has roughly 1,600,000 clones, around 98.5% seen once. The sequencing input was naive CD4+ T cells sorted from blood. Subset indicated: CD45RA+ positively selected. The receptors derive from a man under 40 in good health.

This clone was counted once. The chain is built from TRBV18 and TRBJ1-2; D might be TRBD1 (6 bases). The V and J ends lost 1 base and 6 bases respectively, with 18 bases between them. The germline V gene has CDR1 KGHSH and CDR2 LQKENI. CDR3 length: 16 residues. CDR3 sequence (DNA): TGTGCCAGCTCACCACAAGGGACATGGGATGTGGATGGCTACACCTTC. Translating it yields CASSPQGTWDVDGYTF.

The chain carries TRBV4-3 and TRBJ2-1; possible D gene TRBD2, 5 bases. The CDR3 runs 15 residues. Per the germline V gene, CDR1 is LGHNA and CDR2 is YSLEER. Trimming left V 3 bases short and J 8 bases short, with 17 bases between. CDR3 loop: CASSQELGMVDEQFF. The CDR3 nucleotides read TGCGCCAGCAGCCAGGAACTAGGTATGGTCGATGAGCAGTTCTTC.

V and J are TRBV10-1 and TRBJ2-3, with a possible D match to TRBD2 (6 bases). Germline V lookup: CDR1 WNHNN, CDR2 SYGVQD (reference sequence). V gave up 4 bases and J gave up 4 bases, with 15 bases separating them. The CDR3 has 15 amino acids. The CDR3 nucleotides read TGCGCCAGCAGTGCGAGAGGGACTTCTGCAGATACGCAGTATTTT. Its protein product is CASSARGTSADTQYF.

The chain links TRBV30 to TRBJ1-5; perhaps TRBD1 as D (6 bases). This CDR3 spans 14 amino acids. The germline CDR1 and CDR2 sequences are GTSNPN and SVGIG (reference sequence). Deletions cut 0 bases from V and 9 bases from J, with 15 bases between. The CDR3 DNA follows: TGTGCCTGGAGTGTTGGGCAGGGGATTCGGCCCCAGCATTTT. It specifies CAWSVGQGIRPQHF.

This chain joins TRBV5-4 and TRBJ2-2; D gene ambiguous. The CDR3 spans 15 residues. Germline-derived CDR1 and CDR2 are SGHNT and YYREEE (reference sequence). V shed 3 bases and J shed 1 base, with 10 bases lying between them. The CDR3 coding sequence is TGTGCCAGCAGCTCACAGATCCAGAACACCGGGGAGCTGTTTTTT. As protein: CASSSQIQNTGELFF.

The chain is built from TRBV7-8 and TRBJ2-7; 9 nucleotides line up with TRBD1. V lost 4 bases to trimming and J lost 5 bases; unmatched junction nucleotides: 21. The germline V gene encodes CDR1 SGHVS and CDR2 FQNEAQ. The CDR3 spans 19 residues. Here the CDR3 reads CASSSSDRGAIFSLNEQYF. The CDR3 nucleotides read TGTGCCAGCAGCTCTTCGGACAGGGGAGCTATTTTCTCTCTGAACGAGCAGTACTTC.

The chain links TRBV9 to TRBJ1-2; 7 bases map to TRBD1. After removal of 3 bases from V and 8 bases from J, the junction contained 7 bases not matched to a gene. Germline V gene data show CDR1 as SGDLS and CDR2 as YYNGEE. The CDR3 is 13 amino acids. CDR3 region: CASSGQGSWGYTF. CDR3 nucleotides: TGTGCCAGCAGCGGACAGGGATCGTGGGGCTACACCTTC. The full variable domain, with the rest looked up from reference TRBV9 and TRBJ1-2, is DSGVTQTPKHLITATGQRVTLRCSPRSGDLSVYWYQQSLDQGLQFLIQYYNGEERAKGNILERFSAQQFPDLHSELNLSSLELGDSALYFCASSGQGSWGYTFGSGTRLTVV.

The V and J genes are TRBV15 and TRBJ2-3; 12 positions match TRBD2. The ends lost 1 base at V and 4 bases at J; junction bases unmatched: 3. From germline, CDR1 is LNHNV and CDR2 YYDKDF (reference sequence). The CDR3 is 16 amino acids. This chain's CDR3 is CATSRGLAGAADTQYF. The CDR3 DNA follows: TGTGCCACCAGCAGAGGACTAGCGGGAGCGGCAGATACGCAGTATTTT.

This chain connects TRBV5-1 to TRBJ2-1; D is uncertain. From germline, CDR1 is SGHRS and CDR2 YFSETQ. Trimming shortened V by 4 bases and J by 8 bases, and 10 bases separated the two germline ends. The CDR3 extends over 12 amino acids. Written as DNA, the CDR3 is TGCGCCAGCAGCCTCACCCATTATGAGCAGTTCTTC. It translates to CASSLTHYEQFF.

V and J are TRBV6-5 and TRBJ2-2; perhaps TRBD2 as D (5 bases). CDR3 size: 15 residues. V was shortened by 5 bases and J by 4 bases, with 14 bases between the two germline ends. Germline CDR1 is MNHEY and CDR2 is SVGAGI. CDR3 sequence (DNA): TGTGCCAGCAGTCGCCCCGGAGGTTCCACCGGGGAGCTGTTTTTT. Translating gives CASSRPGGSTGELFF.

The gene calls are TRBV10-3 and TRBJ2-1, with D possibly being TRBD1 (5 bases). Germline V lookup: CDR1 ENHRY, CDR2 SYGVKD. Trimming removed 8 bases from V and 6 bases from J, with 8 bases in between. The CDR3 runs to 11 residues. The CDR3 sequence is CAIQGSNEQFF. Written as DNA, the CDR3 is TGTGCCATCCAGGGTAGCAATGAGCAGTTCTTC.

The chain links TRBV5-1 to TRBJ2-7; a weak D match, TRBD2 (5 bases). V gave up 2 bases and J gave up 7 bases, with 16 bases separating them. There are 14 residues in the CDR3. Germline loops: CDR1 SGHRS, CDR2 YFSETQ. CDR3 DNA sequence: TGCGCCAGCAGCTTTATTGCATCCCGAGGGGAGCAGTACTTC. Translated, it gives CASSFIASRGEQYF.

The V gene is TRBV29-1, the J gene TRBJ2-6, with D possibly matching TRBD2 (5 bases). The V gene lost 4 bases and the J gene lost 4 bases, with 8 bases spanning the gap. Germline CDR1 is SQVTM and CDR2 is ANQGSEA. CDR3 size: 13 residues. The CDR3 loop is CSVAGRGANVLTF. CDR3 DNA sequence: TGCAGCGTTGCGGGGAGAGGGGCCAACGTCCTGACTTTC.

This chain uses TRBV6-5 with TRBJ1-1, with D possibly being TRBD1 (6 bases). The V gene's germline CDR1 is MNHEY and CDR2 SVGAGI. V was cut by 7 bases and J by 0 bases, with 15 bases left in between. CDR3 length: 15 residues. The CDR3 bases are TGTGCCAGCACTCCGAACACAGGGCTGAACACTGAAGCTTTCTTT. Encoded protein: CASTPNTGLNTEAFF.

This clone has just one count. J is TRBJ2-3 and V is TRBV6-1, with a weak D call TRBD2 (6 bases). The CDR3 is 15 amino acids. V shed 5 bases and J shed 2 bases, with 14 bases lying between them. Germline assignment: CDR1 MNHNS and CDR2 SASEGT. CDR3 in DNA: TGTGCCAGCAGTACCTCCGGGACTTTCACAGATACGCAGTATTTT. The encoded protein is CASSTSGTFTDTQYF.

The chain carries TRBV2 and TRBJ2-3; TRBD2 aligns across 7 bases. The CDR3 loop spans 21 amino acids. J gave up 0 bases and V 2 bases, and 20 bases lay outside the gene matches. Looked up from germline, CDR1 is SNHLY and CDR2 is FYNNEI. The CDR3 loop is CASSELKREAAMPTSTDTQYF. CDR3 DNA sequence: TGTGCCAGCAGTGAATTGAAACGGGAGGCTGCGATGCCTACTAGCACAGATACGCAGTATTTT.

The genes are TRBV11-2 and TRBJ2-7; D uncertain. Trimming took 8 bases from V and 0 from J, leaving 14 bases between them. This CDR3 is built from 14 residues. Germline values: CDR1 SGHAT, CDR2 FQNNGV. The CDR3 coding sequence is TGTGCCAGCGGGCGCTCGTCCACCTCCTACGAGCAGTACTTC. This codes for CASGRSSTSYEQYF. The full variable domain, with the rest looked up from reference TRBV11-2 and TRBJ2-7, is EAGVAQSPRYKIIEKRQSVAFWCNPISGHATLYWYQQILGQGPKLLIQFQNNGVVDDSQLPKDRFSAERLKGVDSTLKIQPAKLEDSAVYLCASGRSSTSYEQYFGPGTRLTVT.

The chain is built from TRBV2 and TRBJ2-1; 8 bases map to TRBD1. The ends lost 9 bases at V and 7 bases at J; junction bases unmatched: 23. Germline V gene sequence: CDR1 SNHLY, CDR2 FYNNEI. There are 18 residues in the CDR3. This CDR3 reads CASTDREGRIIGNNEQFF. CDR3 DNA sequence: TGTGCCAGTACGGACAGGGAAGGGAGAATAATCGGCAATAATGAGCAGTTCTTC.

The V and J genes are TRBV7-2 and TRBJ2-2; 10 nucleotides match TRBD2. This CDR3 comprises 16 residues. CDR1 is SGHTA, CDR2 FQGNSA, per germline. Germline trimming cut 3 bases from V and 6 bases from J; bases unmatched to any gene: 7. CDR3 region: CASSFILAGVSGELFF. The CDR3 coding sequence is TGTGCCAGCAGCTTCATCCTAGCGGGAGTTTCCGGGGAGCTGTTTTTT.

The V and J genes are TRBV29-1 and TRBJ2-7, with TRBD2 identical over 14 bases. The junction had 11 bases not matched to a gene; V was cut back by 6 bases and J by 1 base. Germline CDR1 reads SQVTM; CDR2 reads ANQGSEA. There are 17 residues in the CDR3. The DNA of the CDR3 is TGCAGCGTGGGCGGGGGACTAGCGGGAGTGGGTTCCTACGAGCAGTACTTC. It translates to CSVGGGLAGVGSYEQYF.

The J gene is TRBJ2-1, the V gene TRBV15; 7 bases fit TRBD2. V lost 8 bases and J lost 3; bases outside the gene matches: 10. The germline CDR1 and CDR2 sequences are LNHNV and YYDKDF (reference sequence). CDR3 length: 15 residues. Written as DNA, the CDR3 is TGTGCCACCGCAGGACAAACTAGCGACTACAATGAGCAGTTCTTC. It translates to CATAGQTSDYNEQFF.

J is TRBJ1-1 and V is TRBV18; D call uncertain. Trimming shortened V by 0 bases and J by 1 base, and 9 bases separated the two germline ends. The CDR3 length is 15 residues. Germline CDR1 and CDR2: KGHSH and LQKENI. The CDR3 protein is CASSPPSGWNTEAFF. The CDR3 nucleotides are TGTGCCAGCTCACCACCCTCGGGCTGGAACACTGAAGCTTTCTTT.

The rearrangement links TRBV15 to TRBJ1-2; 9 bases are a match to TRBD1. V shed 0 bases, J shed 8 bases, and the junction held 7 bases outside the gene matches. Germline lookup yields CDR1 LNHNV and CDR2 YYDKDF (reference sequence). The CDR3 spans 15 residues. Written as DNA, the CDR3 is TGTGCCACCAGCAGAGATAGCGGACAGGGGTTCGGCTACACCTTC. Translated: CATSRDSGQGFGYTF.

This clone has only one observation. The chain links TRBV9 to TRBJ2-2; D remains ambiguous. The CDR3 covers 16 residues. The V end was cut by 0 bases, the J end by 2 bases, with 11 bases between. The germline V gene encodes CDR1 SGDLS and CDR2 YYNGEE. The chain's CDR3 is CASSVGFVGNTGELFF. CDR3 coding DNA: TGTGCCAGCAGCGTAGGGTTCGTAGGCAACACCGGGGAGCTGTTTTTT.

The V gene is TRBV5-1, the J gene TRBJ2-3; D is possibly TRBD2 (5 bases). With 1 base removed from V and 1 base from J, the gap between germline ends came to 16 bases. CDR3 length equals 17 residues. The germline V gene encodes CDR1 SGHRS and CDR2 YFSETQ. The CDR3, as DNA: TGCGCCAGCAGCTTGTTCTGGGTGGGAGAACGCACAGATACGCAGTATTTT. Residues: CASSLFWVGERTDTQYF.